This T cell receptor (beta chain) appears in the sequencing data of a study of T-cell reconstitution after alpha-beta-depleted transplantation in children. This clonotype was picked up many times. Unique molecular identifiers were incorporated into the prepared TCRbeta library. Each CDR3 protein gets one entry after TCRdb re-called the PCR reads with MiXCR. The data contain more than 90,000 distinct CDR3 sequences, roughly 8.3% of them singletons. V was trimmed by 0 bases and J by 5 bases, leaving 17 bases between them. CDR3 length: 16 residues. Germline V gives CDR1 SGHRS, CDR2 YFSETQ. The sequenced sample was PBMCs from the stem cell graft donor, obtained from the stem cell graft. The sequence derives from a human donor who donated a stem cell graft to a child with congenital amegakaryocytic thrombocytopenia. This rearrangement joins TRBV5-1 to TRBJ2-5, with D maybe TRBD1 (5 bases). The CDR3 region is CASSLARAGRKETQYF. The DNA for the CDR3 is TGCGCCAGCAGCTTGGCCAGGGCAGGGCGGAAGGAGACCCAGTACTTC.